This TCR beta chain is from a study of cytomegalovirus exposure and HLA in healthy donors. General study results and limits: It was reported that TCR beta sequences correctly inferred the HLA-A and HLA-B alleles for most subjects. In a later analysis, specific HLA alleles were associated with around 17,000 TCR beta sequences at a 0.05 false discovery rate.

Participants comprised healthy donors of bone marrow. When sampled, the donors appeared nominally healthy, though they likely had unrecorded immune exposures. Trimming shortened V by 2 bases and J by 2 bases, and 10 bases separated the two germline ends. The CDR3 sequence is 14 residues long. Germline values: CDR1 MGHRA, CDR2 YSYEKL. The study ran its PCR with 60 Vbeta and 13 Jbeta primers. The protocol was immunoSEQ multiplex PCR, while the TCRdb copy is restricted to in-frame clones and leaves out a portion. This sample's table reports about 42,000 clones. A word on this clone: As yet, its antigen is unknown.

Sequenced input: PBMCs. The J gene is TRBJ2-7, the V gene TRBV4-1, with a weak D call TRBD2 (6 bases). This clonotype originated in a young man in good health and CMV-seronegative. Here the CDR3 DNA reads TGCGCCAGCAGCCAATTAGCGGAGACCTACGAGCAGTACTTC. Translation: CASSQLAETYEQYF.